The T cell receptor (beta chain) described here comes from a study of blood T cell repertoires in COVID-19. The overall study: Acute-phase and convalescent COVID-19 samples originated in the United States, Italy and Spain. T cells, B-cell-depleted T cells, or PBMCs provided the cDNA or gDNA that served as material.

Trimming took 4 bases from V and 1 from J, leaving 8 bases between them. The CDR3 sequence is 13 residues long. The V gene's germline CDR1 is SNHLY and CDR2 FYNNEI. Per the study methods: Reference gene primer amplification yielded estimated nucleated cell counts. Here immunoSEQ multiplex PCR was the method, and the copy in TCRdb shows in-frame clones only, minus some. Clonal size and the V and J genes are those of that table, whereas D and trimming came from the DNA. The sample shows approximately 280,000 clones, around 87% of them seen only once. V is TRBV2 and J is TRBJ2-7, with D tentatively TRBD2 (5 bases). Specimen: peripheral blood. The receptor's source is a woman aged 25 to 45 who had recovered from COVID-19. CDR3 loop: CASSVGESYEQYF. The CDR3 nucleotides read TGTGCCAGCAGTGTGGGAGAATCCTACGAGCAGTACTTC.